This T cell receptor (beta chain) was observed in a study of CXCR3-negative and CXCR3-positive naive CD8 T cells. About the research overall: Every library held about 1.5 +/- 0.3 million TRB reads, and the total came to approximately 140 million. Study results and caveats: Naive cells used TRBV-TRBJ genes in much the same way whether CXCR3-negative or CXCR3-positive; memory cells did not. In both naive subsets diversity was comparably high, whereas memory CD8+ cells showed much lower diversity. The study inferred TCR strength from TRB CDR3 properties and found comparable surface CD5 between naive subsets.

This CDR3 is 12 amino acids long. The germline CDR1 and CDR2 sequences are SQVTM and ANQGSEA. The libraries of TRB cDNA were prepared using 5' RACE with UMI labels. Each CDR3 protein gets one entry in TCRdb, which reprocessed the 5' RACE reads and gives no DNA. The listing contains tens of thousands of distinct CDR3 sequences. Of note for this clonotype: What it binds is not known.

The origin of this receptor is a human donor in good health. Some clones in this sample may be carry-over from other donors' samples. The rearrangement links TRBV29-1 to TRBJ1-1. Sample: memory CD8+ T cells from blood. The CDR3 here is CSVATENTEAFF.